This entry lists 21 T cell receptor beta chains sequenced from one sample in a study of cytomegalovirus exposure and HLA in healthy donors. Method: immunoSEQ multiplex PCR; TCRdb's copy keeps in-frame clones and lacks some. The sample includes about 260,000 clones, around 90% of them seen just once. Material for sequencing was PBMCs. The source is a young woman in good health and CMV-seronegative.

This rearrangement joins TRBV4-3 to TRBJ1-4, with D unresolved. Germline-derived CDR1 and CDR2 are LGHNA and YSLEER. This CDR3 has 14 amino acids. V was pared by 0 bases and J by 8 bases, with 10 bases between. CDR3 protein: CASSQEGVEEKLFF. The CDR3 bases are TGCGCCAGCAGCCAAGAGGGAGTTGAAGAAAAACTGTTTTTT.

As DNA, the CDR3 is TGTGCCAGCAAACAGGCCGGCGAGACCCAGTACTTC. Amino acids: CASKQAGETQYF. The rearrangement uses TRBV28 and TRBJ2-5; maybe TRBD1 (5 bases). This CDR3 is 12 amino acids long. Between the trimmed V and J ends, which lost 7 bases and 5 bases, there was a span of 11 bases. Germline lookup yields CDR1 MDHEN and CDR2 SYDVKM.

CDR3 loop: CASSQVGYDSYEQYF. The CDR3 nucleotides read TGTGCCAGCAGCCAAGTCGGATACGACTCCTACGAGCAGTACTTC. This chain links TRBV14 with TRBJ2-7; D gene unclear. The V end lost 1 base, the J end lost 0 bases, and 10 bases lay between the germline ends. Germline lookup yields CDR1 SGHDN and CDR2 FVKESK. The CDR3 totals 15 residues.

This rearrangement joins TRBV11-2 to TRBJ2-2; 8 nucleotides align to TRBD2. Germline V gene sequence: CDR1 SGHAT, CDR2 FQNNGV. V dropped 3 bases and J dropped 7; count of bases not matched to a gene: 7. This CDR3 has 15 residues. The CDR3 DNA is TGTGCCAGCAGCTTCAGCGGGAGATTTCTCGGGGAGCTGTTTTTT. Translated, it gives CASSFSGRFLGELFF.

This chain connects TRBV18 to TRBJ2-5; D not certain. This CDR3 region has 12 residues. The V end was cut by 2 bases, the J end by 3 bases, with 4 bases between. Germline loops: CDR1 KGHSH, CDR2 LQKENI. The CDR3 is CASSPTKETQYF. CDR3 bases: TGTGCCAGCTCACCAACGAAAGAGACCCAGTACTTC.

This clone was observed a few times. The chain has TRBV4-3 and TRBJ2-7; 7 bases map to TRBD1. V lost 0 bases and J lost 6; bases outside the gene matches: 8. CDR3 length equals 15 residues. CDR1 and CDR2 from the germline V gene are LGHNA and YSLEER. Here the CDR3 DNA reads TGCGCCAGCAGCCAAGAGGCCAGGGGGACCCTCGAGCAGTACTTC. Encoded protein: CASSQEARGTLEQYF.

The chain couples TRBV7-2 to TRBJ2-7, with 10 bases identical to TRBD1. Germline loops: CDR1 SGHTA, CDR2 FQGNSA. This CDR3 comprises 16 residues. V shed 5 bases, J shed 6 bases, and the junction held 13 bases outside the gene matches. This chain's CDR3 is CASSPHRTGGIGEQYF. CDR3 DNA sequence: TGTGCCAGCAGCCCTCACAGGACAGGGGGGATTGGCGAGCAGTACTTC.

The chain has TRBV27 and TRBJ1-2; the D gene is possibly TRBD1 (5 bases). This CDR3 has 11 amino acids. CDR1 MNHEY and CDR2 SMNVEV come from the germline V gene (reference sequence). V shed 8 bases and J shed 8 bases, with 12 bases lying between them. The CDR3 sequence: CASGGVGGYTF. The CDR3 DNA follows: TGTGCCAGCGGGGGAGTGGGCGGCTACACCTTC.

The chain recombines TRBV9 with TRBJ1-2; 9 nucleotides agree with TRBD1. Germline lookup yields CDR1 SGDLS and CDR2 YYNGEE. This CDR3 has 16 amino acids. The V gene end was trimmed by 0 bases and the J gene end by 5 bases; junction bases not matched to a gene: 8. This CDR3 reads CASSVEAWTGAYGYTF. CDR3 coding DNA: TGTGCCAGCAGCGTAGAAGCATGGACAGGGGCGTATGGCTACACCTTC.

The genes are TRBV5-5 and TRBJ1-2; no reliable D call. The CDR3 has 16 residues. Germline V CDR1 and CDR2: SGHKS, YYEKEE (reference sequence). V lost 0 bases to trimming and J lost 8 bases, with 20 bases between them. CDR3 bases: TGTGCCAGCAGCTTGGATGCAGGCTGGAACAGAGAAGGCTACACCTTC. The encoded protein is CASSLDAGWNREGYTF.

The chain uses TRBV28 and TRBJ2-3; a possible D gene is TRBD2 (6 bases). The CDR3 consists of 12 residues. Looked up from germline, CDR1 is MDHEN and CDR2 is SYDVKM. V lost 2 bases and J lost 12, with 12 bases in between. CDR3 loop: CASSLGGSYQYF. The CDR3 bases are TGTGCCAGCAGTTTAGGAGGGAGCTACCAGTATTTT.

This clone was observed a single time. The chain joins TRBV27 to TRBJ1-1; TRBD1 matches at 8 bases. The CDR3 has 16 amino acids. The V gene's germline CDR1 is MNHEY and CDR2 SMNVEV (reference sequence). V shed 8 bases, J shed 3 bases, and the junction held 14 bases outside the gene matches. CDR3 sequence: CASSPRLTGGDTEAFF. In DNA, the CDR3 is TGTGCCAGCTCACCCAGACTTACAGGGGGGGACACTGAAGCTTTCTTT.

The chain uses TRBV28 and TRBJ2-7, with D hard to call. V was clipped by 7 bases and J by 3 bases, with 13 bases between them. The CDR3 contains 13 residues. CDR1 and CDR2 from the germline V gene are MDHEN and SYDVKM. This chain's CDR3 is CASNQGLVYEQYF. Written as DNA, the CDR3 is TGTGCCAGCAATCAAGGTCTCGTCTACGAGCAGTACTTC. Combining the CDR3 with reference TRBV28 and TRBJ2-7 gives the whole variable domain DVKVTQSSRYLVKRTGEKVFLECVQDMDHENMFWYRQDPGLGLRLIYFSYDVKMKEKGDIPEGYSVSREKKERFSLILESASTNQTSMYLCASNQGLVYEQYFGPGTRLTVT.

CDR3 nucleotides: TGTGCCAGCAGCCTGGCGGACGAGCAGTACTTC. It specifies CASSLADEQYF. This chain uses TRBV14 with TRBJ2-7, with D hard to call. The CDR3 runs 11 residues. Germline CDR1 and CDR2: SGHDN and FVKESK. V was shortened by 4 bases and J by 5 bases, with 6 bases between the two germline ends.

J is TRBJ1-2 and V is TRBV28; 10 nucleotides agree with TRBD1. CDR1 is MDHEN, CDR2 SYDVKM, per germline. This CDR3 spans 15 amino acids. J was trimmed by 4 bases and V by 5 bases; bases with no gene match: 7. The CDR3 spells CASSPRDRGLYGYTF. CDR3 nucleotide sequence: TGTGCCAGCAGTCCCCGGGACAGGGGCCTCTATGGCTACACCTTC.

The count of this clone is one. The chain combines TRBV5-1 with TRBJ2-5; no clear D. The CDR3 consists of 15 residues. In germline, CDR1 is SGHRS, CDR2 YFSETQ. Trimming left V 2 bases short and J 0 bases short, with 11 bases between. Here the CDR3 DNA reads TGCGCCAGCAGCTTAGATCCACCCAACCAAGAGACCCAGTACTTC. It is translated as CASSLDPPNQETQYF.

The chain combines TRBV13 with TRBJ1-5, with D tentatively TRBD1 (5 bases). The germline V and J ends were trimmed by 2 bases and 4 bases, with 12 bases remaining between them. The CDR3 covers 15 residues. Germline V gene sequence: CDR1 PRHDT, CDR2 FYEKMQ (reference sequence). The CDR3 DNA reads as TGTGCCAGCAGCTTATCGGGGCAGGCGAATCAGCCCCAGCATTTT. It specifies CASSLSGQANQPQHF.

This clone showed up just once. The V call is TRBV7-2, the J call TRBJ2-7, with TRBD2 as a possible D gene (5 bases). The CDR3 has 12 amino acids. The ends were cut back, 2 bases at V and 5 bases at J, with 7 bases in the middle. The germline V gene has CDR1 SGHTA and CDR2 FQGNSA. CDR3 amino acids: CASSLRLNEQYF. The CDR3 DNA reads TGTGCCAGCAGCTTAAGACTAAACGAGCAGTACTTC.

This chain links TRBV25-1 with TRBJ2-7; TRBD2 might be the D (5 bases). Trimming pared 5 bases from V and 4 bases from J, leaving 18 bases between. CDR3 length equals 15 residues. Germline CDR1 MGHDK, CDR2 SYGVNS. The CDR3 loop reads CASSMTTNSPYEQYF. The DNA of the CDR3 is TGTGCCAGCAGTATGACGACTAATTCGCCTTACGAGCAGTACTTC.

The chain uses TRBV11-2 and TRBJ2-5; D is uncertain. Trimming left V 5 bases short and J 7 bases short, with 11 bases between. This CDR3 has 12 amino acids. CDR1 is SGHAT, CDR2 FQNNGV, per germline. The CDR3 loop reads CASSLPPGTQYF. DNA for the CDR3: TGTGCCAGCAGCCTCCCACCCGGGACCCAGTACTTC.

The CDR3 DNA follows: TGCGCCAGCAGCTTGGCCGAAGTAGTCGGGAGTGAGCAGTTCTTC. Protein product: CASSLAEVVGSEQFF. The chain links TRBV5-1 to TRBJ2-1, with a weak D call TRBD2 (6 bases). Germline V gene data show CDR1 as SGHRS and CDR2 as YFSETQ. CDR3 length: 15 residues. Deletions cut 0 bases from V and 9 bases from J, with 16 bases between.